Listed below are T cell receptor beta chains from one sample, sequenced in a study of blood T cell repertoires in COVID-19. Sequencing was performed with immunoSEQ multiplex PCR; in TCRdb, only in-frame clones are kept and a portion is missing. Counted here are under 80,000 clones, around 86% occurring once; the ten biggest clones make up roughly 0.94%. Sequencing input: peripheral blood. Every receptor here comes from a man aged 65 to 79 with acute or convalescent COVID-19. CDR3s include the opening cysteine and the closing phenylalanine or tryptophan. Fields, in order: clone size, V gene, D gene, J gene, CDR3 DNA, CDR3 protein. A D gene is named only where the DNA matches it firmly. Clone size is given for some rows only: seen once, a few or many times, or a class if the clone is expanded.

clone size: NA
V gene: TRBV27
D gene: NA
J gene: TRBJ2-5
CDR3 DNA: TGTGCCAGCAGTCCCTACTTTGCAGGAACCCAGTACTTC
CDR3 protein: CASSPYFAGTQYF

clone size: once
V gene: TRBV7-2
D gene: TRBD1
J gene: TRBJ1-5
CDR3 DNA: TGTGCCAGCAGCTTAGACAGGGGTAGCAATCAGCCCCAGCATTTT
CDR3 protein: CASSLDRGSNQPQHF

clone size: once
V gene: TRBV12-3/TRBV12-4
D gene: NA
J gene: TRBJ1-2
CDR3 DNA: TGTGCCAGCAGCGAACAGAAAAACTATGGCTACACCTTC
CDR3 protein: CASSEQKNYGYTF

clone size: NA
V gene: TRBV3-1/TRBV3-2
D gene: TRBD1
J gene: TRBJ2-2
CDR3 DNA: TGTGCCAGCAGCCAAGGGACAGGGGGAACCGGGGAGCTGTTTTTT
CDR3 protein: CASSQGTGGTGELFF

clone size: NA
V gene: TRBV19
D gene: TRBD1
J gene: TRBJ1-2
CDR3 DNA: TGTGCCAGTAGACCGGGACAGGGGGCTGGCGGCTACACCTTC
CDR3 protein: CASRPGQGAGGYTF

clone size: NA
V gene: TRBV12-5
D gene: NA
J gene: TRBJ2-3
CDR3 DNA: TGTGCTAGTGCCCCCGATGGGAGAGATACGCAGTATTTT
CDR3 protein: CASAPDGRDTQYF

clone size: few
V gene: TRBV15
D gene: TRBD1
J gene: TRBJ1-6
CDR3 DNA: TGTGCCACCAGCAGACTCGCCGGGACAGGGGGTTCACCCCTCCACTTT
CDR3 protein: CATSRLAGTGGSPLHF

clone size: NA
V gene: TRBV6-4
D gene: NA
J gene: TRBJ1-4
CDR3 DNA: TGTGCCAGCAGCGGACGGGGTGTTAATGAAAAACTGTTTTTT
CDR3 protein: CASSGRGVNEKLFF

clone size: NA
V gene: TRBV24-1
D gene: TRBD2
J gene: TRBJ2-3
CDR3 DNA: TGTGCCACCAGTCAGGGCGGGAGGGCCCGCACAGATACGCAGTATTTT
CDR3 protein: CATSQGGRARTDTQYF

clone size: NA
V gene: TRBV19
D gene: NA
J gene: TRBJ2-2
CDR3 DNA: TGTGCCACCACTCCCTCTAGCCGACAGAACACCGGGGAGCTGTTTTTT
CDR3 protein: CATTPSSRQNTGELFF

clone size: NA
V gene: TRBV7-7
D gene: NA
J gene: TRBJ2-2
CDR3 DNA: TGTGCTAGCAGCCAACAGCACACCGGGGAGCTGTTTTTT
CDR3 protein: CASSQQHTGELFF

clone size: NA
V gene: TRBV28
D gene: TRBD1
J gene: TRBJ1-2
CDR3 DNA: TGTGCCAGCAGCAGAGGGGGCTACTATGGCTACACCTTC
CDR3 protein: CASSRGGYYGYTF

clone size: NA
V gene: TRBV6-1
D gene: TRBD1
J gene: TRBJ1-6
CDR3 DNA: TGTGCCAGCAGTGACCGGGACAGGGGTTCACCCCTCCACTTT
CDR3 protein: CASSDRDRGSPLHF

clone size: NA
V gene: TRBV5-1
D gene: TRBD2
J gene: TRBJ2-3
CDR3 DNA: TGCGCCAGCAGCTTGGAGTCTAGCGGGGGGCAAGATACGCAGTATTTT
CDR3 protein: CASSLESSGGQDTQYF

clone size: NA
V gene: TRBV11-3
D gene: TRBD2
J gene: TRBJ2-1
CDR3 DNA: TGTGCCAGCAGCTTACGGACTAGCGGAAACAATGAGCAGTTCTTC
CDR3 protein: CASSLRTSGNNEQFF

clone size: once
V gene: TRBV18
D gene: TRBD1
J gene: TRBJ2-7
CDR3 DNA: TGTGCCAGCTCACCACCCCAGGGGGCTGGCTACGAGCAGTACTTC
CDR3 protein: CASSPPQGAGYEQYF

clone size: NA
V gene: TRBV6-5
D gene: NA
J gene: TRBJ2-5
CDR3 DNA: TGTGCCAGCAGTCCACCTACGGCAGGGGAAGAGACCCAGTACTTC
CDR3 protein: CASSPPTAGEETQYF

clone size: NA
V gene: TRBV5-4
D gene: NA
J gene: TRBJ2-7
CDR3 DNA: TGTGCCAGCAGCTATCCCAGGGGAAGTCGGGACGAGCAGTACTTC
CDR3 protein: CASSYPRGSRDEQYF

clone size: NA
V gene: TRBV19
D gene: TRBD1
J gene: TRBJ2-4
CDR3 DNA: TGTGCCAGTAGATGGGGACAGGGGGCGTCCGGCATTCAGTACTTC
CDR3 protein: CASRWGQGASGIQYF